What follows are 21 T cell receptor beta chains derived from one specimen sequenced in a study of patients and donors after allogeneic stem cell transplantation. TCRdb reprocessed the RT-PCR reads via MiXCR and lists one record per CDR3 protein. The sample carries more than 150,000 distinct CDR3 sequences, around two fifths recorded once. The sample was blood, either unsorted or a sorted T cell fraction (not recorded which). These receptors originate from a human donor who was either an allogeneic HSCT recipient or a stem cell or donor lymphocyte infusion donor (not recorded which). It is not recorded whose cells these are; they may come from a transplant donor.

The genes are TRBV29-1 and TRBJ1-2, with 9 bases aligning to TRBD1. The CDR3 covers 12 residues. Germline V gene sequence: CDR1 SQVTM, CDR2 ANQGSEA. The trim removed 4 bases at V and 8 bases at J, leaving 5 bases unmatched. The CDR3: CSVVTGGFGYTF. CDR3 bases: TGCAGCGTTGTTACAGGGGGCTTCGGCTACACCTTC.

This clonotype was detected only once. The V gene is TRBV5-1, the J gene TRBJ1-1; 8 positions agree with TRBD1. The length of the CDR3 is 15 residues. Germline loops: CDR1 SGHRS, CDR2 YFSETQ. With 2 bases clipped from V and 3 bases from J, the junction kept 6 bases outside the gene matches. Here the CDR3 reads CASSFLTGVYTEAFF. DNA for the CDR3: TGCGCCAGCAGCTTCTTGACAGGGGTGTACACTGAAGCTTTCTTT.

The chain employs TRBV7-8 and TRBJ2-6; D not certain. Germline CDR1 SGHVS, CDR2 FQNEAQ. Trimming shortened V by 11 bases and J by 2 bases, and 10 bases separated the two germline ends. This CDR3 spans 13 amino acids. CDR3 in amino acids: CALDGPGANVLTF. The CDR3 DNA is TGTGCCTTGGATGGTCCTGGGGCCAACGTCCTGACTTTC.

J is TRBJ2-3 and V is TRBV7-2; TRBD1 matches 8 bases. Germline loops: CDR1 SGHTA, CDR2 FQGNSA. The CDR3 length is 16 residues. V was clipped by 4 bases and J by 2 bases; unmatched bases: 8. CDR3 bases: TGTGCCAGCAGCTGGGACAGGTCTCCTTACACAGATACGCAGTATTTT. Its translation is CASSWDRSPYTDTQYF. Variable domain in full (rest from reference TRBV7-2 and TRBJ2-3): GAGVSQSPSNKVTEKGKDVELRCDPISGHTALYWYRQSLGQGLEFLIYFQGNSAPDKSGLPSDRFSAERTGGSVSTLTIQRTQQEDSAVYLCASSWDRSPYTDTQYFGPGTRLTVL.

The V and J genes are TRBV28 and TRBJ2-3; no firm D call. Trimming pared 3 bases from V and 2 bases from J, leaving 9 bases between. The CDR3 length is 14 residues. From germline, CDR1 is MDHEN and CDR2 SYDVKM. This CDR3 is CASSFGTITDTQYF. The CDR3 region has the DNA TGTGCCAGCAGTTTCGGTACAATCACAGATACGCAGTATTTT.

There are a few counts of this clonotype. The rearrangement links TRBV12-3 or TRBV12-4 to TRBJ2-2, with 7 bases fitting TRBD1. The trim removed 2 bases at V and 4 bases at J, leaving 4 bases unmatched. This CDR3 is built from 15 residues. The CDR3 nucleotides read TGTGCCAGCAGTTTACTGGCAGGGGGCACCGGGGAGCTGTTTTTT. The encoded protein is CASSLLAGGTGELFF.

The chain is built from TRBV7-8 and TRBJ1-4; unclear D gene. Per the germline V gene, CDR1 is SGHVS and CDR2 is FQNEAQ. There are 17 residues in the CDR3. V was cut by 5 bases and J by 6 bases, with 22 bases left in between. CDR3 residues: CASSAHLVMVVDEKLFF. CDR3 nucleotides: TGTGCCAGCAGCGCCCACTTAGTAATGGTAGTGGATGAAAAACTGTTTTTT. The full variable domain, with the rest looked up from reference TRBV7-8 and TRBJ1-4, is GAGVSQSPRYKVAKRGQDVALRCDPISGHVSLFWYQQALGQGPEFLTYFQNEAQLDKSGLPSDRFFAERPEGSVSTLKIQRTQQEDSAVYLCASSAHLVMVVDEKLFFGSGTQLSVL.

This chain connects TRBV7-8 to TRBJ2-5, with 7 bases lining up with TRBD1. Unmatched junction bases numbered 5, after V lost 1 base and J lost 0 bases. The CDR3 sequence is 16 residues long. Germline assignment: CDR1 SGHVS and CDR2 FQNEAQ. CDR3 sequence reads: CASSLDYRGNQETQYF. The CDR3 DNA sequence: TGTGCCAGCAGCTTAGACTACAGGGGTAACCAAGAGACCCAGTACTTC.

The chain uses TRBV29-1 and TRBJ1-1; D is ambiguous. V lost 3 bases to trimming and J lost 0 bases, with 5 bases between them. CDR3 length: 12 amino acids. Germline CDR1 reads SQVTM; CDR2 reads ANQGSEA. The CDR3 DNA follows: TGCAGCGTTGAGTCCGTGAACACTGAAGCTTTCTTT. Translating it yields CSVESVNTEAFF.

This chain uses TRBV5-1 with TRBJ2-5; the D is unclear. CDR1 is SGHRS, CDR2 YFSETQ, per germline. Trimming removed 1 base at V and 0 bases at J, with 7 bases between. The CDR3 has 14 residues. The CDR3 nucleotides read TGCGCCAGCAGCTTGCCCGCGGACCAAGAGACCCAGTACTTC. This gives the protein CASSLPADQETQYF.

This clonotype has just a few counts. This chain uses TRBV3-1 with TRBJ1-2; D is possibly TRBD1 (5 bases). The length of the CDR3 is 15 residues. Per the germline V gene, CDR1 is LGHDT and CDR2 is YNNKEL (reference sequence). V lost 0 bases to trimming and J lost 6 bases, with 14 bases between them. CDR3 region: CASSQDSQGDHGYTF. CDR3 sequence (DNA): TGTGCCAGCAGCCAAGACAGCCAGGGTGATCATGGCTACACCTTC.

The chain links TRBV5-8 to TRBJ2-6; TRBD1 aligns across 7 bases. The ends lost 0 bases at V and 0 bases at J; junction bases unmatched: 9. The CDR3 covers 19 residues. CDR1 and CDR2 (germline): SGHTS, YDEGEE. The CDR3, as DNA: TGTGCCAGCAGCTTGGGACTACAGGGGATTTTCTCTGGGGCCAACGTCCTGACTTTC. This translates into CASSLGLQGIFSGANVLTF. Combining the CDR3 with reference TRBV5-8 and TRBJ2-6 gives the whole variable domain EAGVTQSPTHLIKTRGQQATLRCSPISGHTSVYWYQQALGLGLQFLLWYDEGEERNRGNFPPRFSGRQFPNYSSELNVNALELEDSALYLCASSLGLQGIFSGANVLTFGAGSRLTVL.

The rearrangement uses TRBV20-1 and TRBJ2-7; no firm D call. The V end lost 5 bases, the J end lost 7 bases, and 15 bases lay between the germline ends. CDR3 length: 12 amino acids. Per germline, CDR1 DFQATT and CDR2 SNEGSKA (reference sequence). CDR3 bases: TGCAGTGCTGAGGTTCCGGGTCAGGAGCAGTACTTC. Amino acid sequence: CSAEVPGQEQYF.

The chain joins TRBV15 to TRBJ1-1; D unclear. The CDR3 has 13 residues. Germline assignment: CDR1 LNHNV and CDR2 YYDKDF (reference sequence). V lost 0 bases, J lost 7 bases, and 9 bases lay in between. The CDR3 is CATSRDLEFEAFF. For the CDR3, the DNA is TGTGCCACCAGCAGAGATTTAGAGTTTGAAGCTTTCTTT.

The chain recombines TRBV3-1 with TRBJ2-1; 12 nucleotides align to TRBD2. The germline CDR1 and CDR2 sequences are LGHDT and YNNKEL (reference sequence). With 6 bases clipped from V and 5 bases from J, the junction kept 2 bases outside the gene matches. The CDR3 is 14 amino acids. The CDR3 region is CASRRTSGDNEQFF. CDR3 sequence (DNA): TGTGCCAGCAGACGGACTAGCGGGGACAATGAGCAGTTCTTC.

The rearrangement links TRBV13 to TRBJ2-7; 9 nucleotides match TRBD2. The CDR3 extends over 18 amino acids. The V gene's germline CDR1 is PRHDT and CDR2 FYEKMQ (reference sequence). The junction had 15 bases not matched to a gene; V was cut back by 6 bases and J by 0 bases. The CDR3 here is CASSQRGAGGPPSYEQYF. Written as DNA, the CDR3 is TGTGCCAGCAGTCAACGAGGGGCGGGAGGGCCTCCCTCCTACGAGCAGTACTTC.

This chain uses TRBV14 with TRBJ2-7; D gene uncertain. The CDR3 runs 14 residues. Germline V gene data show CDR1 as SGHDN and CDR2 as FVKESK. V lost 3 bases to trimming and J lost 4 bases, with 13 bases between them. CDR3 sequence reads: CASSQWAVSYEQYF. In nucleotides, the CDR3 is TGTGCCAGCAGCCAGTGGGCCGTGAGTTACGAGCAGTACTTC.

This clonotype has only a few counts. This rearrangement joins TRBV19 to TRBJ1-2; D unclear. The germline CDR1 and CDR2 sequences are LNHDA and SQIVND (reference sequence). V was pared by 3 bases and J by 5 bases, with 4 bases between. This CDR3 has 11 amino acids. DNA of the CDR3: TGTGCCAGTAGTATCGGATATGGCTACACCTTC. Encoded protein: CASSIGYGYTF.

The chain carries TRBV7-9 and TRBJ1-2; a weak D match, TRBD1 (6 bases). V lost 1 base, J lost 2 bases, and 14 bases lay in between. This CDR3 region has 16 residues. The V gene's germline CDR1 is SEHNR and CDR2 FQNEAQ (reference sequence). The CDR3 is CASSLVGGRNNYGYTF. The CDR3 nucleotides are TGTGCCAGCAGCTTAGTGGGGGGCAGGAACAACTATGGCTACACCTTC.

The CDR3 loop reads CSARGLAGVGTQYF. CDR3 nucleotide sequence: TGCAGTGCTAGAGGACTAGCGGGAGTGGGTACGCAGTATTTT. The rearrangement joins TRBV20-1 to TRBJ2-3; TRBD2 matches at 12 bases. The CDR3 totals 14 residues. Per germline, CDR1 DFQATT and CDR2 SNEGSKA (reference sequence). V lost 1 base to trimming and J lost 8 bases; unmatched junction nucleotides: 4.

This clonotype came up once. At one of its ends the junction is not consistent with the germline gene, which may arise from a read error. This chain uses TRBV5-5 with TRBJ2-1; 7 bases agree with TRBD2. Germline V gene lookup returns CDR1 SGHKS and CDR2 YYEKEE (reference sequence). CDR3 size: 13 residues. CDR3 coding DNA: TGCATTACTAGCGCGATGTTGTACAATGAGCAGTTCTTC. Residues: CITSAMLYNEQFF.